The sequence of this T cell receptor (beta chain) was determined in a study of cytomegalovirus exposure and HLA in healthy donors. This clone was recorded a few times. With 60 Vbeta and 13 Jbeta primers, the PCR was carried out. Produced via immunoSEQ multiplex PCR; TCRdb's table is partial and in-frame only. Of about 190,000 clones listed, roughly four fifths are singletons. Germline V CDR1 and CDR2: SEHNR, FQNEAQ (reference sequence). The CDR3 sequence is 15 residues long. The junction had 4 bases not matched to a gene; V was cut back by 5 bases and J by 0 bases. This receptor was obtained from a woman between 25 and 40 years old in good health and CMV-seropositive. Material: PBMCs. The rearrangement joins TRBV7-9 to TRBJ2-3, with TRBD1 identical over 8 bases. The DNA for the CDR3 is TGTGCCAGCAGCCGCCGACAGGGGAGCACAGATACGCAGTATTTT. This codes for CASSRRQGSTDTQYF.